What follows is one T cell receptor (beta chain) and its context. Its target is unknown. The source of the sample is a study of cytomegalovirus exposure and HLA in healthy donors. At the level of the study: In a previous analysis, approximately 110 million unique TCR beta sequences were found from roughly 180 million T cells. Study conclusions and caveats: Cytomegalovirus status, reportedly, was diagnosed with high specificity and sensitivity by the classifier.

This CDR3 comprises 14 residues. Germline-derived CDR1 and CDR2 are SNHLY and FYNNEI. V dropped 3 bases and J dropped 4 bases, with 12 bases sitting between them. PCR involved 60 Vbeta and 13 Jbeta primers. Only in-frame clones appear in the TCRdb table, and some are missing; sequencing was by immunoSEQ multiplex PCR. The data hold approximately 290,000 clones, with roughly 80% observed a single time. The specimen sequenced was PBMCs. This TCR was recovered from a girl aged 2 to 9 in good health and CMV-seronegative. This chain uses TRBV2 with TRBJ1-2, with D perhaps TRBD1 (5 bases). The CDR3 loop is CASSEQGLGYGYTF. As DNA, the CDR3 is TGTGCCAGCAGTGAGCAGGGATTGGGCTATGGCTACACCTTC.